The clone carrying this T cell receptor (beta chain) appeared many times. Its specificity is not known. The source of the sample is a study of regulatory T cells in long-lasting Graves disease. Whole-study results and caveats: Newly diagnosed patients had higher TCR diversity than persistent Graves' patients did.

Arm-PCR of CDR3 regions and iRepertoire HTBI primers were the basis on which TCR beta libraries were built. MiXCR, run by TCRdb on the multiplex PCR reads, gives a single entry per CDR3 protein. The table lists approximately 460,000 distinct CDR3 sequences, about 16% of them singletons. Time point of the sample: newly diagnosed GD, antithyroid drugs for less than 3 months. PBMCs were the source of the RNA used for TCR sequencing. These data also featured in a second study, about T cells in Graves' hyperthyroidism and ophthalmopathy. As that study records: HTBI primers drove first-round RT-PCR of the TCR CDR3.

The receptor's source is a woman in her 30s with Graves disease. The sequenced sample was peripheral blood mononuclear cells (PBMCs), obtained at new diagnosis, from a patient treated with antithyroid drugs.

DNA for the CDR3: TGTGCCAGCAGCTCTTCAGTAAACACTGAAGCTTTCTTT. Translation: CASSSSVNTEAFF. The V and J genes are TRBV7-2 and TRBJ1-1, with D hard to call. In germline, CDR1 is SGHTA, CDR2 FQGNSA. The V end lost 4 bases, the J end lost 2 bases, and 8 bases lay between the germline ends. The CDR3 has 13 residues.